What follows are 8 T cell receptor beta chains derived from one specimen sequenced in a study of blood T cell repertoires in COVID-19. The assay was immunoSEQ multiplex PCR, and TCRdb's table has in-frame clones only and misses some. The repertoire consists of nearly 70,000 clones, with roughly nine tenths occurring once and the leading ten covering 6.5% to 8%. Sequenced: peripheral blood. The source of these receptors is a man in his forties with COVID-19, enrolled during active disease.

The rearrangement links TRBV5-1 to TRBJ2-3; 11 nucleotides agree with TRBD2. Per the germline V gene, CDR1 is SGHRS and CDR2 is YFSETQ. Losses at the gene ends were 4 bases for V and 6 bases for J; bases not matched to a gene: 7. There are 15 residues in the CDR3. CDR3 sequence reads: CASSLTSGAVDTQYF. As DNA, the CDR3 is TGCGCCAGCAGCCTGACTAGCGGGGCGGTGGATACGCAGTATTTT.

This clone was counted only a few times. This chain uses TRBV2 with TRBJ1-5; 8 nucleotides match TRBD1. V shed 4 bases and J 4 bases; nucleotides not matched to a gene: 6. CDR1 and CDR2 (germline): SNHLY, FYNNEI. CDR3 size: 15 residues. This chain's CDR3 is CASSGTGTNNQPQHF. Written as DNA, the CDR3 is TGTGCCAGCAGTGGGACAGGGACTAATAATCAGCCCCAGCATTTT. Combining the CDR3 with reference TRBV2 and TRBJ1-5 gives the whole variable domain EPEVTQTPSHQVTQMGQEVILRCVPISNHLYFYWYRQILGQKVEFLVSFYNNEISEKSEIFDDQFSVERPDGSNFTLKIRSTKLEDSAMYFCASSGTGTNNQPQHFGDGTRLSIL.

The chain has TRBV10-1 and TRBJ1-2; 7 bases are a match to TRBD1. Germline trimming cut 3 bases from V and 6 bases from J; bases unmatched to any gene: 7. The CDR3 has 14 amino acids. CDR1 and CDR2 from the germline V gene are WNHNN and SYGVQD (reference sequence). The CDR3 DNA reads TGCGCCAGCAGTGATTCCGACAGGGTGAATGGCTACACCTTC. Translated, it gives CASSDSDRVNGYTF.

The chain links TRBV11-2 to TRBJ2-1, with D perhaps TRBD1 (6 bases). The CDR3 spans 15 residues. V was cut by 5 bases and J by 6 bases, with 17 bases left in between. The germline V gene encodes CDR1 SGHAT and CDR2 FQNNGV. The CDR3 DNA reads as TGTGCCAGCAGCCCGCAGGGGTCGGGGAGCAATGAGCAGTTCTTC. Translated, it gives CASSPQGSGSNEQFF.

J is TRBJ1-1 and V is TRBV29-1; D is possibly TRBD1 (6 bases). Germline V gene data show CDR1 as SQVTM and CDR2 as ANQGSEA. The V and J ends lost 7 bases and 4 bases respectively, with 19 bases between them. This CDR3 comprises 14 residues. The CDR3 DNA follows: TGCAGCGGGACTGGGGGGGGCGCCGGCACTGAAGCTTTCTTT. This sequence encodes CSGTGGGAGTEAFF. Combining the CDR3 with reference TRBV29-1 and TRBJ1-1 gives the whole variable domain SAVISQKPSRDICQRGTSLTIQCQVDSQVTMMFWYRQQPGQSLTLIATANQGSEATYESGFVIDKFPISRPNLTFSTLTVSNMSPEDSSIYLCSGTGGGAGTEAFFGQGTRLTVV.

This sequence joins TRBV9 and TRBJ2-2, with 9 bases matching TRBD2. J gave up 5 bases and V 4 bases, and 9 bases lay outside the gene matches. This CDR3 has 16 amino acids. The V gene's germline CDR1 is SGDLS and CDR2 YYNGEE. The CDR3 here is CASSTPAGGITGELFF. CDR3 bases: TGTGCCAGCAGCACACCAGCGGGGGGCATTACCGGGGAGCTGTTTTTT.

The chain uses TRBV6-6 and TRBJ2-7; no clear D. Trimming took off 2 bases at V and 2 bases at J, with 4 bases between the two ends. CDR1 MNHNY and CDR2 SVGAGI come from the germline V gene (reference sequence). The CDR3 is 12 residues long. The CDR3 sequence: CASSYNTYEQYF. The CDR3 nucleotides are TGTGCCAGCAGTTACAACACCTACGAGCAGTACTTC.

CDR3 loop: CASSPTDESGELFF. CDR3 coding DNA: TGTGCCAGCAGCCCTACCGATGAGTCCGGGGAGCTGTTTTTT. The chain recombines TRBV5-6 with TRBJ2-2; no firm D call. Germline values: CDR1 SGHDT, CDR2 YYEEEE. The CDR3 has 14 residues. The V end lost 4 bases, the J end lost 6 bases, and 13 bases lay between the germline ends.